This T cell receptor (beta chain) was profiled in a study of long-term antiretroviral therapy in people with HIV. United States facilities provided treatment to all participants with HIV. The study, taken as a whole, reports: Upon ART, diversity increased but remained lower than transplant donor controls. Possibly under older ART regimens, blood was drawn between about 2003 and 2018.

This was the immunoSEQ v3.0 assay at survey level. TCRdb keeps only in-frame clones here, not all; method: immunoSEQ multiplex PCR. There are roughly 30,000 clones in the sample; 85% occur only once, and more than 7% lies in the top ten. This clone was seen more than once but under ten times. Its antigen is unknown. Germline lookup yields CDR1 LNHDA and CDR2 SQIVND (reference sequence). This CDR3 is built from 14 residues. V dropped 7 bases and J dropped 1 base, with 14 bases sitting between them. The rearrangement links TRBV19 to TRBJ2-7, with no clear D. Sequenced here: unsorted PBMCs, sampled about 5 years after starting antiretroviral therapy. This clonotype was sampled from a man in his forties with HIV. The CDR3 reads CASTPRPDSYEQYF. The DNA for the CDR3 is TGTGCCAGTACCCCTCGACCGGATTCCTACGAGCAGTACTTC.